The 30 T cell receptor beta chains given below trace back to one sample, sequenced in a study of T cell changes during pregnancy in multiple sclerosis. Here immunoSEQ multiplex PCR was the method, and the copy in TCRdb shows in-frame clones only, minus some. Seen here are over 70,000 clones, approximately 94% observed once, and the top ten hold more than 0.8%. The sequencing used peripheral blood, collected in the third trimester of pregnancy. The origin of the receptors is a female donor with multiple sclerosis, enrolled in a pregnancy study.

The V and J genes are TRBV12-5 and TRBJ2-1, with TRBD2 matching 8 bases. The germline V gene has CDR1 LGHNT and CDR2 FRNRAP. The CDR3 is 15 residues long. The trim removed 7 bases at V and 8 bases at J, leaving 13 bases unmatched. The CDR3 here is CASEGEAGGLDEQFF. Here the CDR3 DNA reads TGTGCTAGTGAGGGGGAGGCGGGAGGATTAGATGAGCAGTTCTTC.

The chain recombines TRBV28 with TRBJ2-7; 15 nucleotides match TRBD2. The germline CDR1 and CDR2 sequences are MDHEN and SYDVKM. This CDR3 region has 18 residues. The V gene end was trimmed by 2 bases and the J gene end by 2 bases; junction bases not matched to a gene: 7. DNA of the CDR3: TGTGCCAGCAGTTTAGGACTAGCGGGAGGGCCGAGGACCTACGAGCAGTACTTC. This gives the protein CASSLGLAGGPRTYEQYF.

V gene TRBV28 combines with J gene TRBJ2-5, with D maybe TRBD2 (7 bases). The CDR3 has 15 residues. Germline loops: CDR1 MDHEN, CDR2 SYDVKM. Trimming removed 5 bases from V and 4 bases from J, with 17 bases in between. In DNA form, the CDR3 reads TGTGCCAGCAGTCCTCGCGGGGGCTCGGGAGAGACCCAGTACTTC. Translating it yields CASSPRGGSGETQYF.

This clone appeared a few times. This sequence joins TRBV4-1 and TRBJ1-2; 8 bases are shared with TRBD1. Germline V gives CDR1 MGHRA, CDR2 YSYEKL. Trimming cost V 1 base and J 8 bases; bases outside gene matches: 6. The CDR3 covers 14 residues. The CDR3 spells CASSQGTGILGYTF. CDR3 sequence (DNA): TGCGCCAGCAGCCAAGGGACAGGGATCCTGGGCTACACCTTC.

The chain recombines TRBV19 with TRBJ1-2; 9 bases map to TRBD1. V lost 6 bases and J lost 0; bases outside the gene matches: 5. The CDR3 loop spans 15 amino acids. Per germline, CDR1 LNHDA and CDR2 SQIVND (reference sequence). CDR3 sequence: CASSTTGGANYGYTF. The CDR3 bases are TGTGCCAGTAGCACCACAGGGGGCGCTAACTATGGCTACACCTTC.

This clone showed up just once. The chain carries TRBV11-2 and TRBJ1-2; D possibly corresponds to TRBD1 (6 bases). Per the germline V gene, CDR1 is SGHAT and CDR2 is FQNNGV. The CDR3 extends over 13 amino acids. Trimming removed 1 base from V and 8 bases from J, with 11 bases in between. CDR3 residues: CASSLGTAGGYTF. In DNA form, the CDR3 reads TGTGCCAGCAGCTTAGGGACAGCTGGCGGCTACACCTTC.

The chain has TRBV5-4 and TRBJ1-2, with a tentative D call TRBD1 (6 bases). This CDR3 is 15 amino acids long. Germline CDR1 is SGHNT and CDR2 is YYREEE (reference sequence). V was cut by 4 bases and J by 4 bases, with 17 bases left in between. The CDR3 DNA sequence: TGTGCCAGCAGCCAAAGGGGGGGACCGTTCTATGGCTACACCTTC. It encodes CASSQRGGPFYGYTF. Supplemented by reference TRBV5-4 and TRBJ1-2, the full variable domain reads ETGVTQSPTHLIKTRGQQVTLRCSSQSGHNTVSWYQQALGQGPQFIFQYYREEENGRGNFPPRFSGLQFPNYSSELNVNALELDDSALYLCASSQRGGPFYGYTFGSGTRLTVV.

The chain links TRBV6-5 to TRBJ2-2; the match to TRBD1 covers 9 bases. Germline CDR1 reads MNHEY; CDR2 reads SVGAGI. The CDR3 has 16 residues. The junction had 5 bases not matched to a gene; V was cut back by 0 bases and J by 6 bases. The DNA for the CDR3 is TGTGCCAGCAGTTACTCGCGAGACAGGGGGGCCGGGGAGCTGTTTTTT. It is translated as CASSYSRDRGAGELFF.

The chain combines TRBV6-5 with TRBJ2-1; possibly TRBD2 for D (5 bases). The V end lost 2 bases, the J end lost 4 bases, and 12 bases lay between the germline ends. The CDR3 sequence is 15 residues long. Germline CDR1 MNHEY, CDR2 SVGAGI. This CDR3 reads CASSYSGILYNEQFF. The CDR3 nucleotides read TGTGCCAGCAGTTACAGCGGAATCCTTTACAATGAGCAGTTCTTC.

The chain uses TRBV30 and TRBJ2-7; weak D call: TRBD2 (5 bases). Germline CDR1 is GTSNPN and CDR2 is SVGIG (reference sequence). The V end was cut by 5 bases, the J end by 0 bases, with 8 bases between. The CDR3 has 12 amino acids. The CDR3 bases are TGTGCCTGGGGAGGAAGCTCCTACGAGCAGTACTTC. It yields the protein CAWGGSSYEQYF.

The gene calls are TRBV7-2 and TRBJ1-1, with D perhaps TRBD1 (6 bases). This CDR3 spans 13 amino acids. The ends were cut back, 4 bases at V and 11 bases at J, with 17 bases in the middle. Germline CDR1 is SGHTA and CDR2 is FQGNSA. The CDR3, as DNA: TGTGCCAGCAGCTCCGCGGTGGGGGGGGCCGCTTTCTTT. This gives the protein CASSSAVGGAAFF.

The chain carries TRBV29-1 and TRBJ2-1; the match to TRBD1 covers 9 bases. CDR1 is SQVTM and CDR2 is ANQGSEA in the germline V gene. J was trimmed by 3 bases and V by 3 bases; bases with no gene match: 6. The CDR3 contains 15 residues. The CDR3 DNA follows: TGCAGCGTTGATGCCGGGACAGGGAGCTACAATGAGCAGTTCTTC. Its protein product is CSVDAGTGSYNEQFF.

This clone came up once. The chain has TRBV5-4 and TRBJ2-7, with 7 bases identical to TRBD1. CDR1 and CDR2 from the germline V gene are SGHNT and YYREEE (reference sequence). Trimming at V came to 1 base and at J to 5 bases, leaving 6 bases not matched to a gene. The CDR3 spans 14 residues. CDR3 amino acids: CASSLWRQGHEQYF. The DNA for the CDR3 is TGTGCCAGCAGCTTGTGGAGACAGGGCCACGAGCAGTACTTC.

The chain is built from TRBV6-6 and TRBJ2-1; the match to TRBD1 covers 10 bases. From germline, CDR1 is MNHNY and CDR2 SVGAGI (reference sequence). This CDR3 region has 15 residues. V shed 5 bases, J shed 1 base, and the junction held 2 bases outside the gene matches. DNA of the CDR3: TGTGCCAGCAGTCCGGGACAGGGGTCCTACAATGAGCAGTTCTTC. The encoded protein is CASSPGQGSYNEQFF.

V gene TRBV28 combines with J gene TRBJ1-2; TRBD1 agrees at 8 bases. The V segment lost 7 bases and the J segment 9 bases; nucleotides outside the gene matches: 13. The CDR3 extends over 14 amino acids. Germline CDR1 and CDR2: MDHEN and SYDVKM. The CDR3 bases are TGTGCCAGCAATTCACAGGGGGTCGTCGAAAGCTACACCTTC. The encoded protein is CASNSQGVVESYTF.

The rearrangement uses TRBV18 and TRBJ1-4; 7 bases line up with TRBD1. Germline CDR1 KGHSH, CDR2 LQKENI. V was clipped by 3 bases and J by 8 bases; unmatched bases: 15. There are 17 residues in the CDR3. The CDR3 region is CASSPQARQARGEKLFF. CDR3 DNA: TGTGCCAGCTCACCCCAGGCGAGACAGGCCAGGGGGGAAAAACTGTTTTTT.

This rearrangement joins TRBV4-3 to TRBJ2-7; no definite D call. This CDR3 comprises 16 residues. Germline V gene sequence: CDR1 LGHNA, CDR2 YSLEER. With 0 bases removed from V and 4 bases from J, the gap between germline ends came to 16 bases. CDR3: CASSQEAAGARYEQYF. The DNA of the CDR3 is TGCGCCAGCAGCCAAGAAGCTGCCGGAGCGCGTTACGAGCAGTACTTC.

This clone has a single count. V and J are TRBV4-3 and TRBJ2-1, with 9 bases identical to TRBD2. Germline values: CDR1 LGHNA, CDR2 YSLEER. Trimming cost V 4 bases and J 15 bases; bases outside gene matches: 13. The CDR3 has 14 amino acids. The CDR3 sequence is CASSPHSAGGLPFF. The CDR3, as DNA: TGCGCCAGCAGCCCCCACTCAGCGGGAGGTCTTCCGTTCTTC.

The count of this clone is one. V gene TRBV10-1 combines with J gene TRBJ1-1; D is possibly TRBD1 (6 bases). This CDR3 comprises 14 residues. Germline assignment: CDR1 WNHNN and CDR2 SYGVQD (reference sequence). V was shortened by 5 bases and J by 6 bases, with 16 bases between the two germline ends. The CDR3 loop is CASSQELQGAEAFF. CDR3 coding DNA: TGCGCCAGCAGTCAAGAACTACAGGGCGCTGAAGCTTTCTTT.

This rearrangement joins TRBV7-9 to TRBJ1-1; the D gene is possibly TRBD1 (5 bases). The CDR3 length is 14 residues. Trimming shortened V by 2 bases and J by 1 base, and 8 bases separated the two germline ends. Per germline, CDR1 SEHNR and CDR2 FQNEAQ (reference sequence). CDR3 residues: CASSLQGKNTEAFF. Here the CDR3 DNA reads TGTGCCAGCAGCTTACAGGGAAAGAACACTGAAGCTTTCTTT.

This chain links TRBV19 with TRBJ1-2, with D maybe TRBD1 (5 bases). This CDR3 is built from 12 residues. The V end was cut by 5 bases, the J end by 8 bases, with 12 bases between. Germline V lookup: CDR1 LNHDA, CDR2 SQIVND (reference sequence). Written as DNA, the CDR3 is TGTGCCAGTAGTGCCAGGGTAGAGGGCTACACCTTC. Amino acid sequence: CASSARVEGYTF. Based on the CDR3 plus reference TRBV19 and TRBJ1-2, the full variable domain is DGGITQSPKYLFRKEGQNVTLSCEQNLNHDAMYWYRQDPGQGLRLIYYSQIVNDFQKGDIAEGYSVSREKKESFPLTVTSAQKNPTAFYLCASSARVEGYTFGSGTRLTVV.

The chain combines TRBV7-9 with TRBJ2-5; TRBD2 matches at 7 bases. The CDR3 has 15 residues. Germline assignment: CDR1 SEHNR and CDR2 FQNEAQ (reference sequence). V shed 1 base, J shed 5 bases, and the junction held 7 bases outside the gene matches. The CDR3 sequence is CASSLVSGTAETQYF. Here the CDR3 DNA reads TGTGCCAGCAGCTTAGTCAGCGGGACCGCCGAGACCCAGTACTTC.

The chain has TRBV11-2 and TRBJ2-7; 10 bases fit TRBD2. The CDR3 loop spans 15 amino acids. CDR1 and CDR2 from the germline V gene are SGHAT and FQNNGV. Losses at the gene ends were 5 bases for V and 2 bases for J; bases not matched to a gene: 6. CDR3 sequence (DNA): TGTGCCAGCAGCCTCCAAGCGGGAGGGCCCTACGAGCAGTACTTC. Protein product: CASSLQAGGPYEQYF.

The chain carries TRBV5-1 and TRBJ2-6; D call uncertain. V lost 4 bases and J 0 bases, leaving 11 bases between the germline ends. The germline V gene encodes CDR1 SGHRS and CDR2 YFSETQ. The CDR3 has 16 residues. CDR3 region: CASSPNINSGANVLTF. As DNA, the CDR3 is TGCGCCAGCAGCCCCAACATCAACTCTGGGGCCAACGTCCTGACTTTC.

CDR3 amino acids: CASSLTGLADAYEQYF. DNA for the CDR3: TGTGCCAGCAGCTTAACTGGACTAGCAGACGCCTACGAGCAGTACTTC. J is TRBJ2-7 and V is TRBV7-9, with TRBD2 matching over 8 bases. This CDR3 is 16 amino acids long. J lost 2 bases, V lost 2 bases, and 8 bases had no gene match. Germline values: CDR1 SEHNR, CDR2 FQNEAQ (reference sequence).

V gene TRBV7-2 combines with J gene TRBJ1-1, with D hard to call. V lost 6 bases and J lost 11, with 19 bases in between. Per germline, CDR1 SGHTA and CDR2 FQGNSA. The CDR3 spans 13 residues. The CDR3 sequence is CASRLIGSQRAFF. The CDR3 DNA is TGTGCCAGCAGACTCATTGGGTCACAGCGGGCTTTCTTT.

This chain joins TRBV7-9 and TRBJ1-5, with D tentatively TRBD1 (6 bases). This CDR3 comprises 13 residues. Trimming took off 4 bases at V and 6 bases at J, with 10 bases between the two ends. Germline V gene lookup returns CDR1 SEHNR and CDR2 FQNEAQ (reference sequence). The DNA for the CDR3 is TGTGCCAGCAGCTCCACAGGGAGTCAGCCCCAGCATTTT. The encoded protein is CASSSTGSQPQHF.

This clone has just one count. This rearrangement joins TRBV29-1 to TRBJ2-3, with D perhaps matching TRBD2 (5 bases). The CDR3 covers 12 residues. Trimming cost V 3 bases and J 1 base, with 5 bases left between them. CDR1 is SQVTM, CDR2 ANQGSEA, per germline. CDR3 bases: TGCAGCGTTGAGGAGGGCACAGATACGCAGTATTTT. Its translation: CSVEEGTDTQYF.

This sequence joins TRBV29-1 and TRBJ2-3; 7 bases map to TRBD1. V gave up 7 bases and J gave up 6 bases; unmatched junction bases: 7. Per germline, CDR1 SQVTM and CDR2 ANQGSEA. The CDR3 has 12 amino acids. CDR3 in DNA: TGCAGCGGACAGGGATCAAGGGATACGCAGTATTTT. It encodes CSGQGSRDTQYF.

The V call is TRBV19, the J call TRBJ1-4; TRBD1 agrees at 9 bases. Germline V gives CDR1 LNHDA, CDR2 SQIVND (reference sequence). Unmatched junction bases numbered 12, after V lost 5 bases and J lost 8 bases. This CDR3 contains 16 residues. CDR3 DNA sequence: TGTGCCAGTAGTCCAGCCCCGGGACAGGGAAGCGAAAAACTGTTTTTT. Its protein product is CASSPAPGQGSEKLFF.